This TCR beta chain was recorded in a study of T cells in Graves' hyperthyroidism and ophthalmopathy. Broader study findings: The blood repertoire included most of the expanded thyroid clonotypes above 0.001.

A patient was excluded if there was uncontrolled infection, other autoimmune disease, pregnancy or lactation. Diagnostic assessment was based on clinical symptoms, serum thyroxine and TRAb, thyroid ultrasound and orbital computed tomography. This clonotype was counted at least ten times. Its cognate antigen is unknown. Amplification of TCR beta CDR3 regions was performed using RNA transcripts as template. During a first-round RT-PCR of the TCR CDR3, the HTBI primer set was used. TCRdb reprocessed the multiplex PCR reads via MiXCR and lists one record per CDR3 protein. The data contain 95,000 to 110,000 distinct CDR3 sequences, approximately 15% of them singletons. Sequencing input: blood. The sequence derives from a woman between 50 and 59 years old with Graves' hyperthyroidism.

CDR3 loop: CASSSRDRDRAFF. The CDR3 DNA follows: TGTGCCAGTAGTTCCCGGGACAGGGATCGGGCTTTCTTT. The chain joins TRBV19 to TRBJ1-1, with 9 bases fitting TRBD1. The CDR3 contains 13 residues. V was clipped by 5 bases and J by 11 bases; unmatched bases: 9. Germline V CDR1 and CDR2: LNHDA, SQIVND (reference sequence).